Below, 7 T cell receptor beta chains from the same sample are listed, as sequenced in a study of blood T cells in healthy people across ages. Together with a sample-barcoded 5' primer, a J-beta primer mix was included in a second PCR lasting about 7 to 11 cycles. TCRdb re-called the 5' RACE reads through MiXCR, storing one row per CDR3 protein. The sample lists over 600,000 distinct CDR3 sequences, around 20% occurring once. Sequenced material: blood. These TCRs come from a man aged 65-85 years in good health.

In DNA, the CDR3 is TGTGCCAGCAGCTTAGCCAGGTCCGCTGGCTACACCTTC. Its translation is CASSLARSAGYTF. The chain is built from TRBV7-2 and TRBJ1-2; D ambiguous. With 0 bases removed from V and 7 bases from J, the gap between germline ends came to 9 bases. The CDR3 extends over 13 amino acids. Looked up from germline, CDR1 is SGHTA and CDR2 is FQGNSA. Variable domain in full (rest from reference TRBV7-2 and TRBJ1-2): GAGVSQSPSNKVTEKGKDVELRCDPISGHTALYWYRQSLGQGLEFLIYFQGNSAPDKSGLPSDRFSAERTGGSVSTLTIQRTQQEDSAVYLCASSLARSAGYTFGSGTRLTVV.

Worth noting for this clonotype: An end of the junction differs from the germline gene, which may be a read error. This sequence joins TRBV9 and TRBJ2-1, with TRBD2 as a possible D gene (6 bases). CDR1 SGDLS and CDR2 YYNGEE come from the germline V gene. The CDR3 length is 15 residues. The CDR3 nucleotides read TGTGCCAGCAGCAGAGGAGGGACGGATTACAGTGAGCAGTTCTTC. Protein product: CASSRGGTDYSEQFF.

The genes are TRBV13 and TRBJ2-5; D gene ambiguous. V lost 0 bases and J lost 5, with 16 bases in between. The V gene's germline CDR1 is PRHDT and CDR2 FYEKMQ (reference sequence). This CDR3 region has 16 residues. DNA for the CDR3: TGTGCCAGCAGCTTAGGCCAATATCAGGAGTCCGAGACCCAGTACTTC. It specifies CASSLGQYQESETQYF.

CDR3 sequence reads: CASSLGLDKQYF. The CDR3 DNA follows: TGTGCCAGCAGCTTAGGCCTGGATAAGCAGTACTTC. The chain carries TRBV7-8 and TRBJ2-7; D not resolved. V lost 1 base, J lost 8 bases, and 9 bases lay in between. The V gene's germline CDR1 is SGHVS and CDR2 FQNEAQ. The CDR3 has 12 amino acids.

This clonotype was observed a handful of times. The V gene is TRBV19, the J gene TRBJ1-5, with D tentatively TRBD1 (5 bases). The CDR3 contains 14 residues. Germline V gene data show CDR1 as LNHDA and CDR2 as SQIVND (reference sequence). V was trimmed by 2 bases and J by 6 bases, leaving 11 bases between them. The CDR3 DNA reads as TGTGCCAGTAGTATACGGGGCAGGGCTCAGCCCCAGCATTTT. Protein product: CASSIRGRAQPQHF.

This clonotype has only a few counts. CDR3 in DNA: TGTGCCAGCAGCCACGGGACCGTCGAAGGTCAGCCCCAGCATTTT. It is translated as CASSHGTVEGQPQHF. The V gene is TRBV3-1, the J gene TRBJ1-5; perhaps TRBD1 as D (5 bases). Trimming pared 3 bases from V and 6 bases from J, leaving 15 bases between. CDR1 and CDR2 (germline): LGHDT, YNNKEL (reference sequence). There are 15 residues in the CDR3.

The chain couples TRBV25-1 to TRBJ1-4; D may be TRBD1 (5 bases). Germline CDR1 is MGHDK and CDR2 is SYGVNS. The CDR3 is 12 amino acids. V was trimmed by 2 bases and J by 10 bases, leaving 8 bases between them. CDR3 bases: TGTGCCAGCAGTGAAGGTCAGGGAAAACTGTTTTTT. It translates to CASSEGQGKLFF.